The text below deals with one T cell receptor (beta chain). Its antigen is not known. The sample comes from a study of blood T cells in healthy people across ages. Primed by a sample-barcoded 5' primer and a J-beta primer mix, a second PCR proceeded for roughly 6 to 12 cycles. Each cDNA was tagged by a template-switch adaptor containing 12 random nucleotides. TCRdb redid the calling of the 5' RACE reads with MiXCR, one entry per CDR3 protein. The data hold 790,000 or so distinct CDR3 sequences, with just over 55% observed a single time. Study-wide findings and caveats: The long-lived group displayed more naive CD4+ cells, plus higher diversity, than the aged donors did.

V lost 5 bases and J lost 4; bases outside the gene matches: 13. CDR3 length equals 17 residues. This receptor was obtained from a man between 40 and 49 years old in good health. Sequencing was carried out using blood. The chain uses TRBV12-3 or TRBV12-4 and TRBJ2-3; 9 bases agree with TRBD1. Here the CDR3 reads CASSVEGTGNPADTQYF. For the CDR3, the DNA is TGTGCCAGCAGTGTCGAAGGGACAGGGAATCCTGCAGATACGCAGTATTTT.